The clone carrying this T cell receptor beta chain appeared a few times. The sequencing template was cDNA reverse transcribed from extracted RNA. Repertoires were generated with immunoSEQ multiplex PCR, while TCRdb's copy carries only in-frame clones and drops some. The sample records roughly 220,000 clones, 35% to 45% being singletons. Treatment meaning: oral pan-JAK inhibitor, 5-10 mg twice daily. Cell sorting was applied to PBMCs, and CD4+ and CD8+ T cells were collected. Germline assignment: CDR1 KGHSH and CDR2 LQKENI. The CDR3 has 14 residues. V dropped 1 base and J dropped 2 bases, with 8 bases sitting between them. The data originate from a study of CD8+ T cells in alopecia areata.

Sequencing used CD4+ T cells sorted from blood, obtained between weeks 30 and 35, from a patient treated with tofacitinib. This receptor was taken from a human donor with alopecia areata. J is TRBJ1-1 and V is TRBV18, with D perhaps TRBD1 (5 bases). The CDR3 DNA follows: TGTGCCAGCTCACCACTCGGGGGAAACACTGAAGCTTTCTTT. Amino acid sequence: CASSPLGGNTEAFF.